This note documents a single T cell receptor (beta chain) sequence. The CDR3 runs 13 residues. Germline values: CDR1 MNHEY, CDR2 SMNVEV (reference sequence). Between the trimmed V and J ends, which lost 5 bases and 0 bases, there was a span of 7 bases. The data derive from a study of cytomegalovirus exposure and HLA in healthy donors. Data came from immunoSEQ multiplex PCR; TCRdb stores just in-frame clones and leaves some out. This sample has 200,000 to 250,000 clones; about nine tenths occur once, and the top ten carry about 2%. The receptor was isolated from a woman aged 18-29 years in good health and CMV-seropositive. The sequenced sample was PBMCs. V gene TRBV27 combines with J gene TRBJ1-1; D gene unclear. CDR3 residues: CASSVAMNTEAFF. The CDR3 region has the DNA TGTGCCAGCAGTGTTGCTATGAACACTGAAGCTTTCTTT.